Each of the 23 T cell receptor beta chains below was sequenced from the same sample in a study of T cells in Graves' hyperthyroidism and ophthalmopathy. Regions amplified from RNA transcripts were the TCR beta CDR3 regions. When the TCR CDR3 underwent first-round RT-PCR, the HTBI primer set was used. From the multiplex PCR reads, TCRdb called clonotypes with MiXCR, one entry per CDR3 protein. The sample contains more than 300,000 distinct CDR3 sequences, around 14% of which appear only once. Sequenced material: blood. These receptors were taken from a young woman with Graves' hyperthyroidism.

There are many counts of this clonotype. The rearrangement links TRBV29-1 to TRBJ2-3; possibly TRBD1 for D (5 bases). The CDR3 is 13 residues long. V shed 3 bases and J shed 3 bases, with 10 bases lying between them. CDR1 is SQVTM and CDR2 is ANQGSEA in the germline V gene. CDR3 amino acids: CSVDGRGTDTQYF. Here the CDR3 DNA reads TGCAGCGTTGATGGAAGGGGAACAGATACGCAGTATTTT.

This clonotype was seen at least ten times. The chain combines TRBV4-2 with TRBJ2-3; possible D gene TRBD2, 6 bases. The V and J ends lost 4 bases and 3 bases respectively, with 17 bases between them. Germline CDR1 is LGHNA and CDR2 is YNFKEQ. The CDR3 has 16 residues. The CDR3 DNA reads TGTGCCAGCAGCCGCACAATGGGACTCCAGACAGATACGCAGTATTTT. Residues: CASSRTMGLQTDTQYF.

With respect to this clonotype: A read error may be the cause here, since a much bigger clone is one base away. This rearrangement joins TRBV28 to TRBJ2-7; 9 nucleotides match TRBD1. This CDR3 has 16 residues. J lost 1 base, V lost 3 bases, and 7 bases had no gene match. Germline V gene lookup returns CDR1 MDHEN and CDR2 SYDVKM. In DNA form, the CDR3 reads TGTGCCAGCAGTTTTTTGGACAGGGGACTTTCCTACGAGCAGTACTTC. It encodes CASSFLDRGLSYEQYF.

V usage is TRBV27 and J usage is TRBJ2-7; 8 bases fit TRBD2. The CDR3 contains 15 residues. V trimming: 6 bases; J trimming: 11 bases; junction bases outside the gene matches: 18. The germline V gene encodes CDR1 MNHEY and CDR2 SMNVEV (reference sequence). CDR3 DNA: TGTGCCAGCAGCCCCCGGGGGGGAGCGGGGTCCTCCGAGTACTTC. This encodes CASSPRGGAGSSEYF.

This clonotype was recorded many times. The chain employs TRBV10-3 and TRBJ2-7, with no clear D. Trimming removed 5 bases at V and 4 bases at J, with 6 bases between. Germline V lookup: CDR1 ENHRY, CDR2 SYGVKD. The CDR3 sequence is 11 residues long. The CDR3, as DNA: TGTGCCATCAGTTCGGAATACGAGCAGTACTTC. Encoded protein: CAISSEYEQYF.

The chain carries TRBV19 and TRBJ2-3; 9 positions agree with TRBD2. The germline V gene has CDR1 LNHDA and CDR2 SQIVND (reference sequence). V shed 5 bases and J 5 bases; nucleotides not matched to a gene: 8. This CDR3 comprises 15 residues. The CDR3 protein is CASSLASGGIDTQYF. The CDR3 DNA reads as TGTGCCAGTAGTCTTGCCAGCGGGGGGATAGATACGCAGTATTTT.

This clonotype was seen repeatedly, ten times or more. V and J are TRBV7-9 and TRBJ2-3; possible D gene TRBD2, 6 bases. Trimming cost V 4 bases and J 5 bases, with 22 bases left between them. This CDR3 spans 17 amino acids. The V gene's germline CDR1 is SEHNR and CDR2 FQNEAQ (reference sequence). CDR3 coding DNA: TGTGCCAGCAGCTCACTTGGGCTACGGGAGTTTAAAGATACGCAGTATTTT. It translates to CASSSLGLREFKDTQYF.

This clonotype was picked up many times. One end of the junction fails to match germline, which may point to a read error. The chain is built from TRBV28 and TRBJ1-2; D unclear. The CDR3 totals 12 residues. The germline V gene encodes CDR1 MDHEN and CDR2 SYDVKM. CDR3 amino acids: CASGLGFYGYTF. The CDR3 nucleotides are TGTGCCAGCGGTTTGGGTTTCTATGGCTACACCTTC.

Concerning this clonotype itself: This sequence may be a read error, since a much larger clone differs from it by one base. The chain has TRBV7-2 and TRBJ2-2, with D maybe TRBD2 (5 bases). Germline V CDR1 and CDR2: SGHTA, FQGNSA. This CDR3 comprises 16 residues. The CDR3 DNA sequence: TGTGCCGGCAGCTTAGCACGCGGAAGCGGAGCCGGGGAGCTGTTTTTT. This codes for CAGSLARGSGAGELFF.

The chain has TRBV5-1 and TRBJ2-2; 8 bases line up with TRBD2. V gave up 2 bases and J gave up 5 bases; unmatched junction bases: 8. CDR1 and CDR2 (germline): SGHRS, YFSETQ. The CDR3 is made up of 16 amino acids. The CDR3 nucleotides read TGCGCCAGCAGCTTCTACGAACTAGCGGCTACCGGGGAGCTGTTTTTT. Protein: CASSFYELAATGELFF.

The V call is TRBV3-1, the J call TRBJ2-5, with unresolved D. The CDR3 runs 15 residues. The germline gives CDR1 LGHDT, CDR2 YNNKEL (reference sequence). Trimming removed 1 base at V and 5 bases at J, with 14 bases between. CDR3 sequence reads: CASSQGILTWETQYF. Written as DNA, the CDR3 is TGTGCCAGCAGCCAAGGGATTCTTACGTGGGAGACCCAGTACTTC.

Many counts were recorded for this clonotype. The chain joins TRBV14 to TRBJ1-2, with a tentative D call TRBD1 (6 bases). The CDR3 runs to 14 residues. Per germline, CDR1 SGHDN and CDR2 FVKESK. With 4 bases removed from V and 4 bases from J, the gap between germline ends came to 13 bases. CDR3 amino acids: CASSPTTGPYGYTF. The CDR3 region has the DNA TGTGCCAGCAGCCCGACGACAGGCCCCTATGGCTACACCTTC.

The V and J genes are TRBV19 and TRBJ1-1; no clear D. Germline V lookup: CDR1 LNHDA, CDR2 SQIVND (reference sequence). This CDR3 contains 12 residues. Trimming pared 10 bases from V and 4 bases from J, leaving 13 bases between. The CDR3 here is CATGGGLTEAFF. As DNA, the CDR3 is TGTGCCACCGGAGGTGGACTCACTGAAGCTTTCTTT.

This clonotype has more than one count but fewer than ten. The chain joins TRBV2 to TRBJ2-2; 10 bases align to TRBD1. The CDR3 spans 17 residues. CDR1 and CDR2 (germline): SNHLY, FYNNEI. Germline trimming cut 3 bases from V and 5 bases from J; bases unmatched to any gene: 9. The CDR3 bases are TGTGCCAGCAGTGAGGTTAAGACAGGGGGCAGGACCGGGGAGCTGTTTTTT. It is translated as CASSEVKTGGRTGELFF.

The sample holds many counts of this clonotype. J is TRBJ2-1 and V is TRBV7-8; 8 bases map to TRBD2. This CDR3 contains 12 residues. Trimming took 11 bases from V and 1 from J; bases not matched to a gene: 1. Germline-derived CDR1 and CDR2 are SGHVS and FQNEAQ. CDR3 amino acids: CAGGGSYNEQFF. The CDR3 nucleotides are TGTGCCGGCGGGGGGTCCTACAATGAGCAGTTCTTC.

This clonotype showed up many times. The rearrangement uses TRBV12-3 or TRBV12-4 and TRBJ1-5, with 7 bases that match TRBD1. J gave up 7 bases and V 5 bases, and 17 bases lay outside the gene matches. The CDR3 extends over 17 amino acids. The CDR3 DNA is TGTGCCAGCAGTCCTTATACTGAGGGGGCTGTGAGACAGCCCCAGCATTTT. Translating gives CASSPYTEGAVRQPQHF.

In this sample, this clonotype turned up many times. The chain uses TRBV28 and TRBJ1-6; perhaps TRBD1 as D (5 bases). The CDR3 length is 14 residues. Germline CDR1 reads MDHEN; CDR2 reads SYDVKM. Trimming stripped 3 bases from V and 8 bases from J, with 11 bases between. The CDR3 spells CASSLFMGDSPLHF. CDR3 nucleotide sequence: TGTGCCAGCAGTTTGTTCATGGGGGATTCACCCCTCCACTTT.

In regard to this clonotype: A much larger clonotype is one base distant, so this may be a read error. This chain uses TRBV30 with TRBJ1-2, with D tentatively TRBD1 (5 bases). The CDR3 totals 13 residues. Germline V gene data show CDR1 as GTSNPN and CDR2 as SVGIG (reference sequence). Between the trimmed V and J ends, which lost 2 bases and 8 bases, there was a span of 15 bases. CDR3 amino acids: CAWSRGRGEGYTF. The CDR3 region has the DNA TGTGCCTGGAGTAGAGGACGGGGGGAAGGCTACACCTTC.

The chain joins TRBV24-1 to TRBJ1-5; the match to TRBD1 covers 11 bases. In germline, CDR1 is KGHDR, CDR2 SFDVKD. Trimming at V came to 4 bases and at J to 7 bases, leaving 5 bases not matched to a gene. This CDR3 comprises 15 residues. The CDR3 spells CATSEGTGGGQPQHF. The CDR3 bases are TGTGCCACCAGTGAAGGGACAGGGGGAGGACAGCCCCAGCATTTT.

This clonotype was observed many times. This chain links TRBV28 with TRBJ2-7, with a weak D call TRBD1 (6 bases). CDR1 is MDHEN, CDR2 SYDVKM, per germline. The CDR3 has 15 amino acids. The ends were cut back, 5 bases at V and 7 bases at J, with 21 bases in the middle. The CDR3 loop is CASSPVVGGIREQYF. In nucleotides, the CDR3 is TGTGCCAGCAGTCCCGTGGTAGGGGGTATTCGGGAGCAGTACTTC.

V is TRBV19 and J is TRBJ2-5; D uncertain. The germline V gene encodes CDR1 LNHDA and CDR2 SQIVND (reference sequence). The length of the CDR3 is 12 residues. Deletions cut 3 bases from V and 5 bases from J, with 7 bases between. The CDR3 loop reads CASSMAGETQYF. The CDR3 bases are TGTGCCAGTAGTATGGCCGGGGAGACCCAGTACTTC.

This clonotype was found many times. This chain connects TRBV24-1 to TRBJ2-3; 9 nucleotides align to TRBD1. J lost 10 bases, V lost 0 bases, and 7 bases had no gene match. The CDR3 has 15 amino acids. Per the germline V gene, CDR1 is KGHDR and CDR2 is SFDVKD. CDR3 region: CATSDLGTGTWSQYF. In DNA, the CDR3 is TGTGCCACCAGTGATTTGGGGACAGGGACATGGTCGCAGTATTTT.

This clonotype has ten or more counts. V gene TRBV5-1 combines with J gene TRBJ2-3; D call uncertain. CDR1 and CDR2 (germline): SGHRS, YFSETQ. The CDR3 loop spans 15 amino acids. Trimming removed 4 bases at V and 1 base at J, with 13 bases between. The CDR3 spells CASSQIPEGTDTQYF. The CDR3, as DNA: TGCGCCAGCAGCCAAATCCCCGAGGGCACAGATACGCAGTATTTT.